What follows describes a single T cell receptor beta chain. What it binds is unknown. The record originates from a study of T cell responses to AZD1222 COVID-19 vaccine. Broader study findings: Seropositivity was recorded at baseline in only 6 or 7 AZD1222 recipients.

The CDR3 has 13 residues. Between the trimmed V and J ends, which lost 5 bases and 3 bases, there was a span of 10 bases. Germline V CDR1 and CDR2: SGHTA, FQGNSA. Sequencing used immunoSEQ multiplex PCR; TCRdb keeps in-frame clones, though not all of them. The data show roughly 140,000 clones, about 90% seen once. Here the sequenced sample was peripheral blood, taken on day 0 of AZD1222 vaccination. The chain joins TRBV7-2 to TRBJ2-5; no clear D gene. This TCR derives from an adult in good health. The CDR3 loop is CASSRSNKETQYF. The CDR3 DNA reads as TGTGCCAGCAGCCGTAGTAACAAAGAGACCCAGTACTTC.